The T cell receptor beta chain under discussion was sequenced for a study of OX40 agonist ivuxolimab in advanced cancers. This clone showed up just once. The CDR3 totals 15 residues. Trimming shortened V by 8 bases and J by 0 bases, and 14 bases separated the two germline ends. Germline assignment: CDR1 LNHDA and CDR2 SQIVND (reference sequence). The repertoire was sequenced with immunoSEQ multiplex PCR; TCRdb's copy has only in-frame clones and lacks some. Of tens of thousands of clones listed, roughly nine tenths are singletons. The sample in question was CD4+ or CD8+ T cells sorted from blood, obtained in a trial of the OX40 agonist ivuxolimab. This receptor was taken from an adult with an advanced solid tumor such as melanoma, head and neck, liver or kidney cancer. The chain joins TRBV19 to TRBJ1-3; D may be TRBD1 (5 bases). This CDR3 reads CASVQVGNSGNTIYF. The CDR3 coding sequence is TGTGCCAGTGTACAGGTCGGGAACTCTGGAAACACCATATATTTT.